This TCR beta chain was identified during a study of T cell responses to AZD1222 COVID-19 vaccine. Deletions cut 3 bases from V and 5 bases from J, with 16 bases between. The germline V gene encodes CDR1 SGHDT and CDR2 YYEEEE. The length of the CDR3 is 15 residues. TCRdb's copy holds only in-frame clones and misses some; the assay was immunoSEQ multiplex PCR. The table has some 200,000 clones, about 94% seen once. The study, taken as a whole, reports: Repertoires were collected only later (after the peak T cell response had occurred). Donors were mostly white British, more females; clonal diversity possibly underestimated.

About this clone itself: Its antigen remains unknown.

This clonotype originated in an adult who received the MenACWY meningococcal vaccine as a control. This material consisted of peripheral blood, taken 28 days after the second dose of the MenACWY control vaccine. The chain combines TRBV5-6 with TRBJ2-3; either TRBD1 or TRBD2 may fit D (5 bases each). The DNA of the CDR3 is TGTGCCAGCAGCTCTTACGGCACAGGAGGAGATACGCAGTATTTT. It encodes CASSSYGTGGDTQYF.